A single sample gave rise to the 12 T cell receptor beta chains below, sequenced in a study of cytomegalovirus exposure and HLA in healthy donors. PCR amplification relied on 60 Vbeta primers (plus 13 Jbeta primers). Profiling relied on immunoSEQ multiplex PCR, and the TCRdb table lists in-frame clones only, not all of them. The top ten hold more than 1.5% of the sample, which has fewer than 250,000 clones, roughly 77% seen once. The specimen was PBMCs. These receptors originate from a woman aged 45 to 65 in good health and CMV-seronegative.

This chain joins TRBV28 and TRBJ1-5, with 9 bases that match TRBD1. The CDR3 has 17 amino acids. From germline, CDR1 is MDHEN and CDR2 SYDVKM. The V segment lost 1 base and the J segment 4 bases; nucleotides outside the gene matches: 8. This chain's CDR3 is CASSLYATGGINQPQHF. The CDR3 bases are TGTGCCAGCAGTTTATATGCGACAGGGGGGATAAATCAGCCCCAGCATTTT.

In its sample, this clone was seen a few times. The J gene is TRBJ1-3, the V gene TRBV7-9; maybe TRBD1 (6 bases). Trimming cost V 7 bases and J 2 bases, with 12 bases left between them. Germline CDR1 and CDR2: SEHNR and FQNEAQ (reference sequence). This CDR3 is built from 14 residues. The CDR3 region is CASTLQGAGNTIYF. The DNA of the CDR3 is TGTGCCAGCACCCTACAGGGAGCTGGAAACACCATATATTTT. Using reference TRBV7-9 and TRBJ1-3 for the parts outside the CDR3, the full variable domain is DTGVSQNPRHKITKRGQNVTFRCDPISEHNRLYWYRQTLGQGPEFLTYFQNEAQLEKSRLLSDRFSAERPKGSFSTLEIQRTEQGDSAMYLCASTLQGAGNTIYFGEGSWLTVV.

DNA for the CDR3: TGTGCCAGCAGCCGAAACCCCTCCCGGACTGGGGAGACCCAGTACTTC. Translated, it gives CASSRNPSRTGETQYF. V and J are TRBV9 and TRBJ2-5; D perhaps matches TRBD2 (5 bases). Trimming removed 4 bases at V and 5 bases at J, with 21 bases between. This CDR3 spans 16 amino acids. The germline V gene encodes CDR1 SGDLS and CDR2 YYNGEE.

The chain carries TRBV27 and TRBJ1-2, with D tentatively TRBD1 (5 bases). With 0 bases removed from V and 8 bases from J, the gap between germline ends came to 13 bases. The V gene's germline CDR1 is MNHEY and CDR2 SMNVEV (reference sequence). The CDR3 has 14 amino acids. The CDR3 region has the DNA TGTGCCAGCAGTTTATCGGGGCAGGTCACCGGCTACACCTTC. This translates into CASSLSGQVTGYTF.

The chain recombines TRBV7-2 with TRBJ2-5; a possible D gene is TRBD2 (6 bases). The germline V and J ends were trimmed by 1 base and 9 bases, with 21 bases remaining between them. This CDR3 has 16 residues. Germline assignment: CDR1 SGHTA and CDR2 FQGNSA. The CDR3 DNA follows: TGTGCCAGCAGCTTAGAAGGAGCGGGTCCCAGATATCCCCAGTACTTC. Its protein product is CASSLEGAGPRYPQYF.

The genes are TRBV28 and TRBJ2-5; no definite D call. The DNA end is a closer match to TRBJ2-7, so the J assignment may be wrong. The CDR3 has 12 amino acids. Germline V gene data show CDR1 as MDHEN and CDR2 as SYDVKM. In DNA form, the CDR3 reads TGTGCCAGCAGTTTACTGTCCTACGAGCAGTACTTC. This gives the protein CASSLLSYEQYF.

The V gene is TRBV15, the J gene TRBJ2-6; TRBD1 matches at 8 bases. The germline CDR1 and CDR2 sequences are LNHNV and YYDKDF (reference sequence). CDR3 size: 15 residues. Unmatched junction bases numbered 3, after V lost 6 bases and J lost 2 bases. The CDR3 DNA reads as TGTGCCACCAGGCCACAGGGGGCTGGGGCCAACGTCCTGACTTTC. Translating gives CATRPQGAGANVLTF.

This clone was recorded a few times. V usage is TRBV5-1 and J usage is TRBJ1-2; maybe TRBD1 (6 bases). Germline V lookup: CDR1 SGHRS, CDR2 YFSETQ. With 4 bases removed from V and 8 bases from J, the gap between germline ends came to 15 bases. CDR3 length: 13 residues. In DNA form, the CDR3 reads TGCGCCAGCAGCAGCTCAGGGGTGGGAGGCTACACCTTC. Protein product: CASSSSGVGGYTF.

The chain has TRBV28 and TRBJ1-5; D is perhaps TRBD1 (5 bases). With 2 bases removed from V and 0 bases from J, the gap between germline ends came to 8 bases. This CDR3 has 15 amino acids. The germline V gene encodes CDR1 MDHEN and CDR2 SYDVKM. CDR3 DNA sequence: TGTGCCAGCAGTTTAGGACACAATAGCAATCAGCCCCAGCATTTT. This gives the protein CASSLGHNSNQPQHF.

The chain recombines TRBV11-2 with TRBJ2-1; a weak D match, TRBD1 (6 bases). Trimming removed 5 bases at V and 5 bases at J, with 16 bases between. There are 15 residues in the CDR3. Germline CDR1 is SGHAT and CDR2 is FQNNGV. As DNA, the CDR3 is TGTGCCAGCAGCCCCGACAGGAGAATTAACAATGAGCAGTTCTTC. Amino acid sequence: CASSPDRRINNEQFF. The variable domain in full, completed from reference TRBV11-2 and TRBJ2-1, reads EAGVAQSPRYKIIEKRQSVAFWCNPISGHATLYWYQQILGQGPKLLIQFQNNGVVDDSQLPKDRFSAERLKGVDSTLKIQPAKLEDSAVYLCASSPDRRINNEQFFGPGTRLTVL.

The genes are TRBV27 and TRBJ2-7; the D gene is possibly TRBD2 (5 bases). The germline gives CDR1 MNHEY, CDR2 SMNVEV (reference sequence). The germline V and J ends were trimmed by 2 bases and 3 bases, with 14 bases remaining between them. This CDR3 is 15 amino acids long. The CDR3 DNA reads TGTGCCAGCAGTTTAGTCTTGGGGAGAGGCTACGAGCAGTACTTC. Its translation is CASSLVLGRGYEQYF.

CDR3 amino acids: CASSRDRASNQPQHF. As DNA, the CDR3 is TGTGCCAGCAGCAGGGACAGGGCTAGCAATCAGCCCCAGCATTTT. The chain joins TRBV28 to TRBJ1-5, with 9 nucleotides matching TRBD1. The CDR3 covers 15 residues. V gave up 6 bases and J gave up 0 bases; unmatched junction bases: 3. Germline V gives CDR1 MDHEN, CDR2 SYDVKM.